Listed below are T cell receptor beta chains from one sample, sequenced in a study of cytomegalovirus exposure and HLA in healthy donors. Sequencing was performed with immunoSEQ multiplex PCR; in TCRdb, only in-frame clones are kept and a portion is missing. The sample lists about 110,000 clones; approximately 88% were seen once. Sequencing input: PBMCs. These receptors were collected from a woman in her 30s in good health and CMV-seropositive. Each CDR3 is given with its conserved first and last residue. A D gene is named only where the DNA matches it firmly. Some rows have no size entry. The others give once, few or many, or a class for an expanded clone.

TRBJ2-2 . TRBD2 TRBV7-8 TGTGCCAGCAGCCCCACGGGACTAACCAACACCGGGGAGCTGTTTTTT CASSPTGLTNTGELFF
TRBJ1-2 . . TRBV5-6 TGTGCCAGTTCGGGGGTGGAAGGATTTTACTATGGCTACACCTTC CASSGVEGFYYGYTF
TRBJ1-1 . . TRBV5-4 TGTGCCAGCAGCTTGGCCGAACAGGGGAACACTGAAGCTTTCTTT CASSLAEQGNTEAFF
TRBJ2-5 . TRBD2 TRBV27 TGTGCCAGCAGTGCGACTAGCTTGGAGACCCAGTACTTC CASSATSLETQYF
TRBJ2-3 . . TRBV9 TGTGCCAGCTCCCGAGCGGCTAGCACAGATACGCAGTATTTT CASSRAASTDTQYF
TRBJ1-3 . TRBD1 TRBV11-2 TGTGCCAGCAGCTTAGGACAGGGAAGATGGAACACCATATATTTT CASSLGQGRWNTIYF
TRBJ2-7 . TRBD2 TRBV30 TGTGCCTGGCGTCCCCCGAGACTAGCGTTCGAGCAGTACTTC CAWRPPRLAFEQYF
TRBJ1-2 . . TRBV6-1 TGTGCCAGCAGCGGAAGACAGGTTCTCTATGGCTACACCTTC CASSGRQVLYGYTF
TRBJ1-5 . TRBD1 TRBV9 TGTGCCAGCAGCCCAGGGGGTGGAGGGGGCAATCAGCCCCAGCATTTT CASSPGGGGGNQPQHF
TRBJ2-1 once TRBD2 TRBV7-6 TGTGCCAGCAGCTTTTTCCATCCGGGTCTAGCGGGACTGGACAATGAGCAGTTCTTC CASSFFHPGLAGLDNEQFF
TRBJ2-2 . TRBD1 TRBV6-1 TGTGCCAGCAGTCTCGACAGGGGGCGCGCCGGGGAGCTGTTTTTT CASSLDRGRAGELFF
TRBJ1-2 . TRBD1 TRBV9 TGTGCCAGCAGCCCTGGGACAGGGGGCGTTTATGGCTACACCTTC CASSPGTGGVYGYTF
TRBJ2-3 few TRBD2 TRBV6-5 TGTGCCAGTTCTAGCGGGAGGGCGTCAGATACGCAGTATTTT CASSSGRASDTQYF
TRBJ2-5 . . TRBV2 TGTGCCAGCAGGGCCCTGGGAGGGGGGGCCCAAGAGACCCAGTACTTC CASRALGGGAQETQYF
TRBJ2-1 once . TRBV6-5 TGTGCCAGCAGTTACTCGACTATGGCTTGGGAGCAGTTCTTC CASSYSTMAWEQFF
TRBJ2-1 . . TRBV9 TGTGCCAGCAGCGTAGACAGCTCCTACAATGAGCAGTTCTTC CASSVDSSYNEQFF
TRBJ2-1 . . TRBV27 TGTGCCAGCAGTAGGAGCAGGGATACCTACAATGAGCAGTTCTTC CASSRSRDTYNEQFF
TRBJ2-5 . . TRBV20-1 TGCAGTGCGAGCCTCAGGGAGACCCAGTACTTC CSASLRETQYF
TRBJ1-3 once . TRBV4-3 TGCGCCAGCAGCCCATGGCTGGGAGCAAACACCATATATTTT CASSPWLGANTIYF
TRBJ2-2 . TRBD1 TRBV6-1 TGTGCCAGCAGTCCAAGGACAGGGTCCACCGGGGAGCTGTTTTTT CASSPRTGSTGELFF
TRBJ1-2 . . TRBV10-3 TGTGCCATCAGGCGGGAAGACTATGGCTACACCTTC CAIRREDYGYTF
TRBJ2-1 once TRBD1 TRBV12-5 TGTGCTAGTGGCCCAGACAGGGCATCCTACAATGAGCAGTTCTTC CASGPDRASYNEQFF
TRBJ2-1 . TRBD1 TRBV5-1 TGCGCCAGCAGCAGGAACCGACAGGGGAATGAGCAGTTCTTC CASSRNRQGNEQFF
TRBJ1-2 . . TRBV5-1 TGCGCCAGCAGCTTGAAGACAGCATCGCTCGGCTACACCTTC CASSLKTASLGYTF
TRBJ2-4 . . TRBV7-2 TGTGCCAGCAGCAACAGGATGGTTAACATTCAGTACTTC CASSNRMVNIQYF
TRBJ2-3 . . TRBV5-1 TGCGCCAGCAGCCCTACCGTTGGCAGCGGGACAGATACGCAGTATTTT CASSPTVGSGTDTQYF
TRBJ1-2 . . TRBV6-5 TGTGCCAGCAGTCTCACAGGGCACTCTGGCTACACCTTC CASSLTGHSGYTF
TRBJ2-1 . . TRBV30 TGTGCCTGGAGCGGGAGAGCGCCTACCTACAATGAGCAGTTCTTC CAWSGRAPTYNEQFF
TRBJ2-7 . . TRBV19 TGTGCCAGTAGTAGGACTCGTTTCTACGAGCAGTACTTC CASSRTRFYEQYF
TRBJ2-5 . TRBD2 TRBV7-6 TGTGCCAGCAGCCCTTTCGGGGGGGTAGGGGAGACCCAGTACTTC CASSPFGGVGETQYF
TRBJ1-2 . . TRBV19 TGTGCCAGTAGTGGGGGAGGCAGAGACAACTATGGCTACACCTTC CASSGGGRDNYGYTF
TRBJ1-1 . . TRBV30 TGTGCCTGGAGTAGGGGGGGGTTGGACACTGAAGCTTTCTTT CAWSRGGLDTEAFF
TRBJ2-5 . TRBD1 TRBV12-5 TGTGCTAGTGGTTTGTCGTTGACAGGGCAAGGGGAGACCCAGTACTTC CASGLSLTGQGETQYF
TRBJ2-7 . . TRBV18 TGTGCCAGCTCACCCAACGCCCTAGCGTACGAGCAGTACTTC CASSPNALAYEQYF
TRBJ1-4 . . TRBV4-3 TGCGCCAGCAGCCAAACAGGTCGCGATAATGAAAAACTGTTTTTT CASSQTGRDNEKLFF
TRBJ2-1 . . TRBV5-4 TGTGCCAGCAGCCTTCCGCGGGACGATGAGCAGTTCTTC CASSLPRDDEQFF
TRBJ1-1 . TRBD1 TRBV4-3 TGCGCCAGCAGCCAAGATCCCCCACAGGGGTTTAACACTGAAGCTTTCTTT CASSQDPPQGFNTEAFF
TRBJ2-7 . TRBD1 TRBV27 TGTGCCAGTGGACAGGGGAACGAGCAGTACTTC CASGQGNEQYF
TRBJ2-1 . . TRBV9 TGTGCCAGCAGCGTAGCGGGTAGCTTCAATGAGCAGTTCTTC CASSVAGSFNEQFF
TRBJ1-4 . TRBD1 TRBV18 TGTGCCAGCTCACCTACACAGGGGGCGAACGAAAAACTGTTTTTT CASSPTQGANEKLFF
TRBJ2-1 . . TRBV7-3 TGTGCCAGCAGCTCCCAGTTGGCCACGGAGCAGTTCTTC CASSSQLATEQFF
TRBJ1-1 . . TRBV7-3 TGTGCCAGCAGCTTAAGCGGGGGGAACACTGAAGCTTTCTTT CASSLSGGNTEAFF
TRBJ1-2 . . TRBV5-4 TGTGCCAGCAGCTCCTCCCGGGACACCTATGGCTACACCTTC CASSSSRDTYGYTF
TRBJ2-3 . . TRBV4-3 TGCGCCAGCAGCCAAGATAGCGAGCGGTCCACAGATACGCAGTATTTT CASSQDSERSTDTQYF
TRBJ2-7 once . TRBV10-3 TGTGCCATCACCCAAATTACGAGGACACGAAAGGGTTACGAGCAGTACTTC CAITQITRTRKGYEQYF
TRBJ1-3 . . TRBV13 TGTGCCAGCAGCCAAACCAGGGCCCGCTCTGGAAACACCATATATTTT CASSQTRARSGNTIYF
TRBJ2-3 . . TRBV9 TGTGCCAGCAGCGTAGGTCCAGGCGGACTATACCCTAGCACAGATACGCAGTATTTT CASSVGPGGLYPSTDTQYF
TRBJ1-3 once . TRBV7-2 TGTGCCAGCAGCTTAGCGCGGGCAGGAAACACCATATATTTT CASSLARAGNTIYF
TRBJ2-1 . TRBD2 TRBV10-1 TGCGCCAGCAGTGAGATAAGGGCGGGAGTGAATGAGCAGTTCTTC CASSEIRAGVNEQFF
TRBJ2-1 . TRBD2 TRBV5-1 TGCGCCAGCAGCTTGGCGAGTGGGAGGGCCTACAATGAGCAGTTCTTC CASSLASGRAYNEQFF
TRBJ2-5 . . TRBV5-1 TGCGCCAGCAGCTTCAGCGAATCGGGGACCCAGTACTTC CASSFSESGTQYF
TRBJ2-7 . TRBD2 TRBV11-2 TGTGCCAGCAGCTTTGTCGCGACTAGCGGGGGCTCCTACGAGCAGTACTTC CASSFVATSGGSYEQYF
TRBJ2-4 few TRBD1 TRBV4-1 TGCGCCAGCAGCCAAGGAGACAGGGATGTGGACATTCAGTACTTC CASSQGDRDVDIQYF
TRBJ2-1 . TRBD2 TRBV5-4 TGTGCCAGCAGCTCCGGTAGCGGGGCCCAAAATGAGCAGTTCTTC CASSSGSGAQNEQFF